This T cell receptor beta chain is drawn from a study of OX40 agonist ivuxolimab in advanced cancers. Autoimmune disease history or systemic immunosuppression led to patients being barred. This table comes from immunoSEQ multiplex PCR, and its TCRdb copy is limited to in-frame clones, with some not included. Altogether roughly 72,000 clones are present, 89% being singletons, with the ten largest covering over 10%. Trimming took off 3 bases at V and 6 bases at J, with 10 bases between the two ends. From germline, CDR1 is MNHNS and CDR2 SASEGT. The CDR3 is made up of 13 amino acids. The sample was CD4+ or CD8+ T cells sorted from blood, taken in a trial of the OX40 agonist ivuxolimab. The rearrangement links TRBV6-1 to TRBJ2-3, with D possibly TRBD1 on 7 matching bases. This TCR was recovered from an adult with an advanced solid tumor such as melanoma, head and neck, liver or kidney cancer. CDR3 sequence reads: CASSEAGGDTQYF. The CDR3 nucleotides are TGTGCCAGCAGTGAGGCAGGGGGGGATACGCAGTATTTT.